This T cell receptor (beta chain) comes out of a study of blood T cell repertoires in COVID-19. Study-wide background: Acute and convalescent COVID-19 specimens originated in the United States, Italy and Spain. PBMCs, B-cell-depleted T cells, or T cells provided the cDNA or gDNA that made up the material.

Original processing notes: By means of reference gene primer amplification, nucleated cell counts were estimated. Clones were read by immunoSEQ multiplex PCR, and TCRdb kept only the in-frame ones, dropping some. That table furnishes V, J and clone size, whereas the DNA furnished D and trimming. The sample carries 250,000 or so clones, about 83% recorded once. The V gene's germline CDR1 is SGHDN and CDR2 FVKESK. The V gene end was trimmed by 3 bases and the J gene end by 6 bases; junction bases not matched to a gene: 4. The CDR3 runs to 13 residues. The receptor comes from a young man who had recovered from COVID-19. The genes are TRBV14 and TRBJ1-1; 7 bases are a match to TRBD1. The sample was peripheral blood. CDR3 nucleotide sequence: TGTGCCAGCAGCCACCGACAGGGCCCTGAAGCTTTCTTT. This translates into CASSHRQGPEAFF.